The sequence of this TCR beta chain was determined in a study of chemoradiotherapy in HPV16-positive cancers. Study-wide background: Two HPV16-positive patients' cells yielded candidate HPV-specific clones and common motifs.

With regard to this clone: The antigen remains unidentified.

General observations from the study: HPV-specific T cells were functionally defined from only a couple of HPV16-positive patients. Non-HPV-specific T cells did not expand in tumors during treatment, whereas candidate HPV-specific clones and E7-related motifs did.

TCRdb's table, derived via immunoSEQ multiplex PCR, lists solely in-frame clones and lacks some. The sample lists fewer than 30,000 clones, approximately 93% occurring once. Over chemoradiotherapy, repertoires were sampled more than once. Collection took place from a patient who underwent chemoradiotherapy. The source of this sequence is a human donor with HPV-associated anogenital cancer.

The CDR3 region is CASSSPLTGEGKNIQYF. The CDR3 DNA reads as TGTGCCAGCAGCTCACCGTTGACAGGGGAGGGCAAAAACATTCAGTACTTC. The rearrangement links TRBV7-2 to TRBJ2-4; tentatively, D is TRBD1 (8 bases). Germline V gene sequence: CDR1 SGHTA, CDR2 FQGNSA. Trimming took off 4 bases at V and 3 bases at J, with 19 bases between the two ends. CDR3 length equals 17 residues.